Below, 23 T cell receptor beta chains from the same sample are listed, as sequenced in a study of T-cell reconstitution after alpha-beta-depleted transplantation in children. The TCRbeta library incorporated unique molecular identifiers. MiXCR, run by TCRdb on the PCR reads, gives a single entry per CDR3 protein. The data show about 60,000 distinct CDR3 sequences, with approximately 46% seen just once and approximately 98% held by the top ten. The sequenced sample was PBMCs, mostly from graft donor cells, obtained 360 days after TCRalphabeta/CD19-depleted stem cell transplant. These receptors came from a male patient under 18 who had a stem cell transplant for acute lymphoblastic leukemia, so the T cells may come from the graft donor.

This clonotype has more than one count but fewer than ten. DNA for the CDR3: TGTGCCAGCACCCCTCTAGCTAGCGGGGACAACGAGCAGTACTTC. Its translation: CASTPLASGDNEQYF. V usage is TRBV2 and J usage is TRBJ2-7; 9 nucleotides agree with TRBD2. V lost 7 bases to trimming and J lost 5 bases; unmatched junction nucleotides: 12. This CDR3 contains 15 residues. Germline CDR1 SNHLY, CDR2 FYNNEI.

In this sample, this clonotype turned up a few times. This rearrangement joins TRBV7-2 to TRBJ2-5; possible D gene TRBD1, 6 bases. The CDR3 sequence is 16 residues long. The germline V gene has CDR1 SGHTA and CDR2 FQGNSA. V lost 5 bases and J 0 bases, leaving 16 bases between the germline ends. CDR3 DNA: TGTGCCAGCAGCCCAGGGGAATTTTGGAACCAAGAGACCCAGTACTTC. Protein sequence: CASSPGEFWNQETQYF.

The chain recombines TRBV20-1 with TRBJ2-7; tentatively, D is TRBD1 (7 bases). CDR3 length equals 12 residues. In germline, CDR1 is DFQATT, CDR2 SNEGSKA (reference sequence). The V end lost 6 bases, the J end lost 4 bases, and 13 bases lay between the germline ends. CDR3 in amino acids: CSATGAGYEQYF. The CDR3 coding sequence is TGCAGTGCCACAGGGGCGGGGTACGAGCAGTACTTC.

This clonotype was recorded a few times. This chain connects TRBV6-1 to TRBJ2-5, with TRBD2 as a possible D gene (6 bases). The CDR3 extends over 14 amino acids. Trimming pared 6 bases from V and 2 bases from J, leaving 13 bases between. In germline, CDR1 is MNHNS, CDR2 SASEGT. DNA of the CDR3: TGTGCCAGCAGGGGCTTAGCGGAACAAGAGACCCAGTACTTC. Translating it yields CASRGLAEQETQYF.

This clonotype was detected a few times. This chain connects TRBV9 to TRBJ2-1; D tentatively fits TRBD1 or TRBD2 (5 bases each). There are 12 residues in the CDR3. V lost 2 bases, J lost 11 bases, and 11 bases lay in between. Germline loops: CDR1 SGDLS, CDR2 YYNGEE. CDR3 protein: CASSVGDHKQFF. CDR3 nucleotides: TGTGCCAGCAGCGTTGGGGACCATAAGCAGTTCTTC.

This clonotype was seen only a few times. The V call is TRBV15, the J call TRBJ2-7; TRBD2 matches 12 bases. Germline trimming cut 1 base from V and 4 bases from J; bases unmatched to any gene: 5. Germline V gives CDR1 LNHNV, CDR2 YYDKDF (reference sequence). CDR3 length: 16 residues. CDR3 sequence reads: CATSRGLAGGWYEQYF. The CDR3 nucleotides are TGTGCCACCAGCAGAGGGCTAGCGGGAGGGTGGTACGAGCAGTACTTC.

The V call is TRBV5-1, the J call TRBJ2-7, with 8 bases that match TRBD1. The germline V gene has CDR1 SGHRS and CDR2 YFSETQ. The CDR3 is made up of 16 amino acids. V shed 4 bases, J shed 2 bases, and the junction held 11 bases outside the gene matches. CDR3 protein: CASSADGQGLTYEQYF. CDR3 nucleotides: TGCGCCAGCAGCGCAGATGGACAGGGTTTGACCTACGAGCAGTACTTC. The entire variable domain, with the rest obtained from reference TRBV5-1 and TRBJ2-7, is as follows: KAGVTQTPRYLIKTRGQQVTLSCSPISGHRSVSWYQQTPGQGLQFLFEYFSETQRNKGNFPGRFSGRQFSNSRSEMNVSTLELGDSALYLCASSADGQGLTYEQYFGPGTRLTVT.

This chain joins TRBV27 and TRBJ2-2, with TRBD2 as a possible D gene (6 bases). CDR1 is MNHEY and CDR2 is SMNVEV in the germline V gene (reference sequence). The CDR3 spans 15 residues. Between the trimmed V and J ends, which lost 5 bases and 3 bases, there was a span of 13 bases. CDR3 sequence reads: CASSPQGLYTGELFF. The CDR3 DNA is TGTGCCAGCAGTCCCCAGGGACTTTACACCGGGGAGCTGTTTTTT.

This chain connects TRBV7-2 to TRBJ2-7; D might be TRBD1 (5 bases). V was pared by 5 bases and J by 7 bases, with 21 bases between. The CDR3 has 15 residues. CDR1 and CDR2 (germline): SGHTA, FQGNSA. The CDR3 DNA follows: TGTGCCAGCAGCCCAGGACGGAACCTCAGGGTGGAGCAGTACTTC. Translating gives CASSPGRNLRVEQYF.

This chain uses TRBV4-1 with TRBJ1-2; D remains ambiguous. Germline values: CDR1 MGHRA, CDR2 YSYEKL. Trimming took 1 base from V and 4 from J, leaving 4 bases between them. This CDR3 contains 12 residues. The CDR3 DNA follows: TGCGCCAGCAGCCAAGCGACCTATGGCTACACCTTC. It translates to CASSQATYGYTF.

The gene calls are TRBV29-1 and TRBJ2-2, with 7 bases lining up with TRBD2. Germline V CDR1 and CDR2: SQVTM, ANQGSEA. V shed 5 bases and J 0 bases; nucleotides not matched to a gene: 3. CDR3 length equals 14 residues. This CDR3 reads CSVRSGANTGELFF. The CDR3 DNA is TGCAGCGTTCGGAGCGGGGCGAACACCGGGGAGCTGTTTTTT.

The CDR3 region is CASSQDPTGTGWNEQFF. The CDR3, as DNA: TGTGCCAGCAGCCAAGATCCTACCGGGACAGGGTGGAATGAGCAGTTCTTC. The chain recombines TRBV14 with TRBJ2-1; TRBD1 aligns across 9 bases. With 0 bases clipped from V and 7 bases from J, the junction kept 10 bases outside the gene matches. CDR1 and CDR2 from the germline V gene are SGHDN and FVKESK. CDR3 length: 17 residues.

The rearrangement joins TRBV12-3 or TRBV12-4 to TRBJ2-2; D is perhaps TRBD1 (6 bases). CDR3 size: 15 residues. Trimming removed 6 bases from V and 3 bases from J, with 14 bases in between. The CDR3 nucleotides read TGTGCCAGCAGAGATCAGGGGCACTACACCGGGGAGCTGTTTTTT. Translation gives CASRDQGHYTGELFF.

The chain joins TRBV7-6 to TRBJ2-7, with no clear D. Germline loops: CDR1 SGHVS, CDR2 FNYEAQ. CDR3 length equals 14 residues. V was clipped by 1 base and J by 2 bases, with 9 bases between them. Written as DNA, the CDR3 is TGTGCCAGCAGCTTAGTAGGGCCGACCTACGAGCAGTACTTC. It is translated as CASSLVGPTYEQYF.

The J gene is TRBJ2-7, the V gene TRBV4-3; 7 nucleotides line up with TRBD1. The trim removed 0 bases at V and 4 bases at J, leaving 6 bases unmatched. Germline loops: CDR1 LGHNA, CDR2 YSLEER. This CDR3 has 15 amino acids. CDR3 DNA: TGCGCCAGCAGCCAAGAGGGCAGGGGGTGGTACGAGCAGTACTTC. It specifies CASSQEGRGWYEQYF.

V gene TRBV19 combines with J gene TRBJ2-1; 8 nucleotides align to TRBD2. CDR1 and CDR2 from the germline V gene are LNHDA and SQIVND (reference sequence). V lost 5 bases, J lost 4 bases, and 7 bases stayed unmatched. This CDR3 has 15 residues. The CDR3 bases are TGTGCCAGTAGTGTCGGGACTAGTTATTACAATGAGCAGTTCTTC. It yields the protein CASSVGTSYYNEQFF. The full variable domain, in which reference TRBV19 and TRBJ2-1 provide the parts outside the CDR3, is DGGITQSPKYLFRKEGQNVTLSCEQNLNHDAMYWYRQDPGQGLRLIYYSQIVNDFQKGDIAEGYSVSREKKESFPLTVTSAQKNPTAFYLCASSVGTSYYNEQFFGPGTRLTVL.

This clonotype was counted only a few times. J is TRBJ2-1 and V is TRBV21-1; TRBD1, the D gene given by the table, was not confirmed from the DNA. TRBV21-1 is shown as a pseudogene. The CDR3 is 16 amino acids. The CDR3 is CASSNSEAAPRNEQFF. CDR3 nucleotide sequence: TGTGCCAGCAGCAATTCCGAAGCGGCCCCTCGCAATGAGCAGTTCTTC.

The chain recombines TRBV5-6 with TRBJ1-2, with D perhaps matching TRBD1 (6 bases). V lost 2 bases and J lost 6, with 14 bases in between. This CDR3 is built from 14 residues. Per germline, CDR1 SGHDT and CDR2 YYEEEE. The CDR3 DNA follows: TGTGCCAGCAGCTTCGCCCGGACAGAGAATGGCTACACCTTC. This translates into CASSFARTENGYTF.

For the CDR3, the DNA is TGTGCCAGCAGTTTAGCCCCACAGGGCGGCGAGCAGTACTTC. As protein: CASSLAPQGGEQYF. V is TRBV28 and J is TRBJ2-7; TRBD1 is a possible D gene (6 bases). Trimming took off 2 bases at V and 6 bases at J, with 14 bases between the two ends. The germline V gene encodes CDR1 MDHEN and CDR2 SYDVKM. The CDR3 runs to 14 residues.

J is TRBJ2-2 and V is TRBV6-5; 10 bases are a match to TRBD1. CDR1 MNHEY and CDR2 SVGAGI come from the germline V gene. The V gene end was trimmed by 2 bases and the J gene end by 3 bases; junction bases not matched to a gene: 3. This CDR3 is built from 16 residues. CDR3 in amino acids: CASSYPGTGDTGELFF. DNA of the CDR3: TGTGCCAGCAGTTACCCCGGGACAGGGGACACCGGGGAGCTGTTTTTT.

The genes are TRBV5-1 and TRBJ2-1; the D gene could be TRBD1 or TRBD2 (5 bases each). Trimming took off 5 bases at V and 9 bases at J, with 15 bases between the two ends. This CDR3 contains 13 residues. The germline gives CDR1 SGHRS, CDR2 YFSETQ. CDR3 nucleotide sequence: TGCGCCAGCAGTTCCGGGGACCAGAGTGAGCAGTTCTTC. Its translation: CASSSGDQSEQFF.

This chain joins TRBV4-3 and TRBJ1-5, with 7 nucleotides matching TRBD1. The CDR3 loop spans 17 amino acids. Germline-derived CDR1 and CDR2 are LGHNA and YSLEER. The trim removed 0 bases at V and 3 bases at J, leaving 8 bases unmatched. CDR3 sequence (DNA): TGCGCCAGCAGCCAAGATTCGGGAGGGGGCCCCAATCAGCCCCAGCATTTT. Its translation: CASSQDSGGGPNQPQHF.

The CDR3 DNA sequence: TGTGCCAGCAGCTTAGAAGAGACCGGGCCCCAGCATTTT. It encodes CASSLEETGPQHF. V is TRBV7-6 and J is TRBJ1-5; D remains ambiguous. The CDR3 runs to 13 residues. The V end lost 1 base, the J end lost 9 bases, and 10 bases lay between the germline ends. Germline V gene sequence: CDR1 SGHVS, CDR2 FNYEAQ. Full variable domain (remainder filled in from reference TRBV7-6 and TRBJ1-5): GAGVSQSPRYKVTKRGQDVALRCDPISGHVSLYWYRQALGQGPEFLTYFNYEAQQDKSGLPNDRFSAERPEGSISTLTIQRTEQRDSAMYRCASSLEETGPQHFGDGTRLSIL.